The 10 T cell receptor beta chains in this list originate from one sample, sequenced in a study of Graves' ophthalmopathy and Graves' hyperthyroidism listed by TCRdb under 2018. The sample was run on an Illumina HiSeq 2000. For repertoire sequencing, the TCR beta CDR3 regions were amplified from RNA transcripts. HTBI primers and the Qiagen OneStep RT-PCR kit were used in a first-round RT-PCR, which was followed by a second-round multiplex PCR, size selection and purification. TCRdb passed the public sequencing reads through fastp at Q25 and MiXCR, retaining productive beta sequences. Each record represents a unique CDR3 protein, reported with the most common genes and DNA among its rows. Recorded for this sample are roughly 700,000 distinct CDR3 sequences; 40% of them occurred a single time. 40% to 45% of the sample belongs to the ten largest clones. Sequenced input: peripheral blood. These receptors originate from an adult man with Graves' ophthalmopathy.

The chain recombines TRBV2 with TRBJ1-2, with a weak D call TRBD1 (6 bases). Trimming took off 5 bases at V and 3 bases at J, with 19 bases between the two ends. The CDR3 consists of 16 residues. Germline-derived CDR1 and CDR2 are SNHLY and FYNNEI. The CDR3 DNA reads TGTGCCAGCAGTTACAAGGGGGGCGGCAGCCACTATGGCTACACCTTC. Amino acids: CASSYKGGGSHYGYTF.

The table lists this clonotype with many counts. The V and J genes are TRBV7-9 and TRBJ2-5, with TRBD2 identical over 14 bases. V dropped 1 base and J dropped 4; count of bases not matched to a gene: 2. CDR1 and CDR2 from the germline V gene are SEHNR and FQNEAQ (reference sequence). This CDR3 is 16 amino acids long. The CDR3 region has the DNA TGTGCCAGCAGCTTAGGACTAGCGGGAGGGCCAGAGACCCAGTACTTC. Its translation: CASSLGLAGGPETQYF.

In this sample, this clonotype turned up a few times. The chain combines TRBV20-1 with TRBJ2-7; D is possibly TRBD2 (6 bases). Deletions cut 3 bases from V and 5 bases from J, with 17 bases between. This CDR3 has 14 residues. Germline values: CDR1 DFQATT, CDR2 SNEGSKA (reference sequence). CDR3 DNA sequence: TGCAGTGCTAGGTCTTCAGCGGGTATCCACGAGCAGTACTTC. Translation gives CSARSSAGIHEQYF.

The rearrangement uses TRBV9 and TRBJ1-2; D unresolved. The germline V and J ends were trimmed by 8 bases and 10 bases, with 12 bases remaining between them. The CDR3 length is 10 residues. Per germline, CDR1 SGDLS and CDR2 YYNGEE. The DNA of the CDR3 is TGTGCCAGTTCCGGACGTGTCTACACCTTC. This translates into CASSGRVYTF.

This clonotype was seen a few times. A junction end diverges from the germline sequence, so it may reflect a read error. The rearrangement joins TRBV7-9 to TRBJ1-1; possible D gene TRBD1, 6 bases. This CDR3 comprises 13 residues. Germline V CDR1 and CDR2: SEHNR, FQNEAQ (reference sequence). This chain's CDR3 is CASSQDAGERAFF. In nucleotides, the CDR3 is TGCGCCAGCAGCCAAGACGCAGGGGAGAGGGCTTTCTTT.

In this sample, this clonotype turned up a few times. This sequence joins TRBV19 and TRBJ1-1; D remains unclear. CDR3 length: 14 amino acids. V was pared by 2 bases and J by 4 bases, with 11 bases between. In germline, CDR1 is LNHDA, CDR2 SQIVND (reference sequence). The CDR3: CASSIKALGTEAFF. The CDR3 region has the DNA TGTGCCAGTAGTATAAAGGCCCTGGGCACTGAAGCTTTCTTT.

V gene TRBV7-9 combines with J gene TRBJ2-2; TRBD1 matches at 11 bases. The CDR3 has 14 residues. Germline trimming cut 9 bases from V and 4 bases from J; bases unmatched to any gene: 4. The V gene's germline CDR1 is SEHNR and CDR2 FQNEAQ (reference sequence). In nucleotides, the CDR3 is TGTGCCAGTAGTGGGACAGGGGGCACCGGGGAGCTGTTTTTT. Translation: CASSGTGGTGELFF. Variable domain in full (rest from reference TRBV7-9 and TRBJ2-2): DTGVSQNPRHKITKRGQNVTFRCDPISEHNRLYWYRQTLGQGPEFLTYFQNEAQLEKSRLLSDRFSAERPKGSFSTLEIQRTEQGDSAMYLCASSGTGGTGELFFGEGSRLTVL.

This chain connects TRBV14 to TRBJ2-5, with D possibly TRBD2 on 6 matching bases. CDR3 length equals 13 residues. Germline V gene lookup returns CDR1 SGHDN and CDR2 FVKESK. V lost 4 bases and J lost 4, with 10 bases in between. CDR3 protein: CASSRGDGETQYF. CDR3 sequence (DNA): TGTGCCAGCAGCCGGGGGGATGGAGAGACCCAGTACTTC.

In this sample, this clonotype turned up many times. The chain links TRBV29-1 to TRBJ1-4; no clear D. The CDR3 extends over 15 amino acids. Germline assignment: CDR1 SQVTM and CDR2 ANQGSEA. Trimming shortened V by 8 bases and J by 0 bases, and 16 bases separated the two germline ends. The CDR3 DNA sequence: TGCAGCACTAACGAAGAGGGTGCAACTAATGAAAAACTGTTTTTT. It codes for CSTNEEGATNEKLFF. The full variable domain, completed using reference TRBV29-1 and TRBJ1-4, is SAVISQKPSRDICQRGTSLTIQCQVDSQVTMMFWYRQQPGQSLTLIATANQGSEATYESGFVIDKFPISRPNLTFSTLTVSNMSPEDSSIYLCSTNEEGATNEKLFFGSGTQLSVL.

V is TRBV9 and J is TRBJ2-3, with 12 positions matching TRBD2. The germline CDR1 and CDR2 sequences are SGDLS and YYNGEE. Trimming took 5 bases from V and 6 from J; bases not matched to a gene: 7. The CDR3 runs 15 residues. CDR3 bases: TGTGCCAGCAGGCTACTAGCGGGAGGTTGGGATACGCAGTATTTT. It translates to CASRLLAGGWDTQYF.